This T cell receptor (beta chain) is from a study of T cell responses to AZD1222 COVID-19 vaccine. Some clones are missing from TCRdb's copy, which holds only in-frame ones; the method was immunoSEQ multiplex PCR. Here the sample spans 150,000 or so clones, less than 95% being singletons. With respect to this clone: Its antigen is unidentified.

Study-level results: Repertoires in all cases were sampled only once the peak T cell response had passed.

The CDR3 has 15 residues. The specimen comprised peripheral blood, sampled on day 0 of AZD1222 vaccination. This chain joins TRBV21-1 and TRBJ1-2; the table's D call, TRBD1, has no DNA check behind it. TRBV21-1 is annotated as a pseudogene. This receptor was identified in an adult in good health. The CDR3 region has the DNA TGTGCCAGCAGCAAAGCGGACAGGGAGACCTATGGCTACACCTTC. Residues: CASSKADRETYGYTF.